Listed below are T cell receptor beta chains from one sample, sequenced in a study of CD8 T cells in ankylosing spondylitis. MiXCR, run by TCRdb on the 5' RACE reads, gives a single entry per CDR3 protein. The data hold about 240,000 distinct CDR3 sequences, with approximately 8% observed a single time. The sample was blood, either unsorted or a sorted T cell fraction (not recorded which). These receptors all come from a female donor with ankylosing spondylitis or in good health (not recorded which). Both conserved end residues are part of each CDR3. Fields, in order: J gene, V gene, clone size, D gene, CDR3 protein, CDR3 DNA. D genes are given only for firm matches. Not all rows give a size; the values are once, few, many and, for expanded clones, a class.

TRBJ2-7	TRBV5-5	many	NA	CASSLRVEAPTYEQYF	TGTGCCAGCAGCTTGAGAGTTGAAGCACCAACCTACGAGCAGTACTTC
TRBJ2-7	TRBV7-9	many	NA	CASSFPKGSYEQYF	TGTGCCAGCAGCTTTCCTAAGGGATCCTACGAGCAGTACTTC
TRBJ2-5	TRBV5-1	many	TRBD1	CASSLSGQGAQETQYF	TGCGCCAGCAGCTTGTCTGGCCAGGGGGCCCAAGAGACCCAGTACTTC
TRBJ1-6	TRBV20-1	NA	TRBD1	CSARIPGGLRNSPLHF	TGCAGTGCTAGAATCCCAGGGGGATTGAGGAATTCACCCCTCCACTTT
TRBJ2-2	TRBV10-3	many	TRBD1	CAARLSGTGFTGELFF	TGTGCCGCAAGACTGTCCGGGACAGGGTTTACCGGGGAGCTGTTTTTT
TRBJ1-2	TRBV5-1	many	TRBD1	CASSPGRGPQMSNGYTF	TGCGCCAGCAGCCCCGGGAGGGGGCCCCAAATGTCTAATGGCTACACCTTC
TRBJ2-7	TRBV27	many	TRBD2	CASSFGTSATYEQYF	TGTGCCAGCAGTTTTGGGACTAGCGCTACCTACGAGCAGTACTTC
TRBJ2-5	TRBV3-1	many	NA	CASSWDLSTETQYF	TGTGCCAGCAGCTGGGACTTGTCAACGGAGACCCAGTACTTC
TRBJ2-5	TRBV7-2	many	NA	CASSPAVGTQYF	TGTGCCAGCAGCCCCGCCGTGGGGACCCAGTACTTC
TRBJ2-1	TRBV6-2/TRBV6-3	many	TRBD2	CASSASGTSGHEQFF	TGTGCCAGCAGTGCGAGCGGGACTAGCGGACATGAGCAGTTCTTC
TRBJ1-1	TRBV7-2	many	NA	CASSLASVNTEAFF	TGTGCCAGCAGCTTAGCGTCAGTGAACACTGAAGCTTTCTTT
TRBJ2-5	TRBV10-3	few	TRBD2	CAIREGTSAKETQYF	TGTGCCATCAGAGAGGGGACTAGCGCGAAAGAGACCCAGTACTTC
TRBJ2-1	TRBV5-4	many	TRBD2	CASSSKAGASYNEQFF	TGTGCCAGCAGCTCAAAAGCGGGAGCATCCTACAATGAGCAGTTCTTC
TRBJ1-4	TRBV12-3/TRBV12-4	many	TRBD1	CASSFRQGDEKLFF	TGTGCCAGCAGTTTTAGACAGGGGGATGAAAAACTGTTTTTT
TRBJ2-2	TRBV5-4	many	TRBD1	CASSPRTGGSTGELFF	TGTGCCAGCAGTCCCCGGACAGGGGGCAGTACCGGGGAGCTGTTTTTT
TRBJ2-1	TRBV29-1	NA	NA	CSVERAYNEQFF	TGCAGCGTTGAACGAGCCTACAATGAGCAGTTCTTC
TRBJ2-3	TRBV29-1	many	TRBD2	CSVDQGAGITDTQYF	TGCAGCGTTGATCAGGGAGCGGGAATCACAGATACGCAGTATTTT
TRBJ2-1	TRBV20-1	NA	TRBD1	CSAGTGGGRANNEQFF	TGCAGTGCTGGGACAGGGGGCGGTAGGGCTAACAATGAGCAGTTCTTC
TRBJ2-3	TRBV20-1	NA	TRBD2	CCARVPLAGSRADTQYF	TGCTGTGCTAGAGTCCCCTTAGCGGGAAGTCGTGCAGATACGCAGTATTTT
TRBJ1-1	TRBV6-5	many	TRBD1	CASRGQELMNTEAFF	TGTGCCAGCAGGGGACAGGAGTTAATGAACACTGAAGCTTTCTTT
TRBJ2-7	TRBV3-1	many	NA	CASSQLNEQYF	TGTGCCAGCAGCCAATTAAACGAGCAGTACTTC
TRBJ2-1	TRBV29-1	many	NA	CSVSEVIAAKYNEQFF	TGCAGCGTTTCAGAGGTGATAGCGGCAAAATACAATGAGCAGTTCTTC
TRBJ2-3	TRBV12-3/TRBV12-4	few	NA	CASRQFIMAGKPTDTQYF	TGTGCCAGCAGGCAATTCATTATGGCAGGAAAACCCACAGATACGCAGTATTTT
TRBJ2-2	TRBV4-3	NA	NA	CASSQGTGNTGELFF	TGCGCCAGCAGCCAAGGGACGGGGAACACCGGGGAGCTGTTTTTT
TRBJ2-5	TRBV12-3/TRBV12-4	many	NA	CASSLASTQRGVGETQYF	TGTGCCAGCAGTTTAGCGTCCACCCAGAGGGGGGTAGGAGAGACCCAGTACTTC
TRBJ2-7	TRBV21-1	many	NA	CASSKVAGGRDEQYF	TGTGCCAGCAGCAAAGTTGCGGGAGGTCGAGACGAGCAGTACTTC
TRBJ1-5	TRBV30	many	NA	CAWAAGPNQPQHF	TGTGCCTGGGCCGCAGGGCCCAATCAGCCCCAGCATTTT
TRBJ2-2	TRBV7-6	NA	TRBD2	CASAPPSGSAGELFF	TGTGCCAGCGCCCCTCCTAGCGGGAGTGCCGGGGAGCTGTTTTTT
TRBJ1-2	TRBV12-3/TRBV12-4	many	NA	CASSLGGYTF	TGTGCCAGCAGTTTAGGTGGCTACACCTTC
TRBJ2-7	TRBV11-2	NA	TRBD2	CASSRTSGYERYF	TGTGCCAGCAGCCGCACTAGCGGCTACGAGCGGTACTTC
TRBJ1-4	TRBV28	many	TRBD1	CASSLDRGGGKLFF	TGTGCCAGCAGTTTGGACAGGGGAGGGGGAAAACTGTTTTTT
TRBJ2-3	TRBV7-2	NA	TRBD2	CASSWVSGSGDTQYF	TGTGCCAGCAGCTGGGTAAGCGGGAGCGGAGATACGCAGTATTTT
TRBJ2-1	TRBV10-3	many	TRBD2	CAIKGQSGSSYNEQFF	TGTGCCATCAAAGGTCAAAGCGGGAGCTCCTACAATGAGCAGTTCTTC
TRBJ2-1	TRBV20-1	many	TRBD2	CSAQTSGSTYNEQFF	TGCAGTGCCCAGACTAGCGGGAGCACCTACAATGAGCAGTTCTTC
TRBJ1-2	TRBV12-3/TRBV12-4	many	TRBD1	CASRGQYGYTF	TGTGCCAGCAGGGGACAGTATGGCTACACCTTC
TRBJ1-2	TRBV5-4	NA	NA	CASSLGDTFNTYTF	TGTGCCAGCAGCTTGGGGGACACGTTTAACACCTACACCTTC
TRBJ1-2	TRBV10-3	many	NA	CAISEIQGTGNYGYTF	TGTGCCATCAGTGAGATACAGGGAACTGGTAACTATGGCTACACCTTC
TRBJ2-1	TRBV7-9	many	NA	CASSSPRLEQFF	TGTGCCAGCAGCTCGCCTCGACTTGAGCAGTTCTTC
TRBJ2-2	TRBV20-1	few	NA	CSAGGGFANTGELFF	TGCAGTGCGGGGGGCGGGTTCGCGAACACCGGGGAGCTGTTTTTT
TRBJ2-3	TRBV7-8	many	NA	CASSQVPDTQYF	TGTGCCAGCAGCCAGGTGCCAGATACGCAGTATTTT
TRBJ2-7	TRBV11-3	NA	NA	CASSQTAASYEQYF	TGTGCCAGCAGCCAGACGGCAGCATCCTACGAGCAGTACTTC
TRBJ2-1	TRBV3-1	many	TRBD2	CASSRGLAGDYEQFF	TGTGCCAGCAGCCGTGGACTAGCGGGAGATTATGAGCAGTTCTTC
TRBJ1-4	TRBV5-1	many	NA	CASSSLGEGGEKLFF	TGCGCCAGCAGCTCCCTGGGCGAGGGCGGTGAAAAACTGTTTTTT
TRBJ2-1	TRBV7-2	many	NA	CASSSPGTLNNEQFF	TGTGCCAGCAGCTCGCCCGGGACACTCAACAATGAGCAGTTCTTC
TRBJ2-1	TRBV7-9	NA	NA	CASSFGTVLNEQFF	TGTGCCAGCAGCTTCGGGACGGTACTCAATGAGCAGTTCTTC
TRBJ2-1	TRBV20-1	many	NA	CSAVLGVNLGNEQFF	TGCAGTGCTGTGCTGGGGGTAAACTTGGGAAATGAGCAGTTCTTC
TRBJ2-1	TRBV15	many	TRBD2	CATSRALAGYNEQFF	TGTGCCACCAGCAGAGCCCTAGCGGGTTACAATGAGCAGTTCTTC
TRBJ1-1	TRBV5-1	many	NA	CASSLYGQLNTEAFF	TGCGCCAGCAGCTTGTACGGACAGCTGAACACTGAAGCTTTCTTT
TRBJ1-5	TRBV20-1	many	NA	CSARGLGSRDFQPQHF	TGCAGTGCTAGAGGACTGGGATCTCGGGATTTTCAGCCCCAGCATTTT
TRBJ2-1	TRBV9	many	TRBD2	CASSVRGDNEQFF	TGTGCCAGCAGCGTCCGGGGGGACAATGAGCAGTTCTTC
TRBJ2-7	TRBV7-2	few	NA	CASSSGDFGEQYF	TGTGCCAGCAGCTCCGGGGACTTCGGCGAGCAGTACTTC
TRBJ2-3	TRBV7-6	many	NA	CASSLAGTRRRWDTQYF	TGTGCCAGCAGCTTAGCGGGAACCCGGCGGCGGTGGGATACGCAGTATTTT
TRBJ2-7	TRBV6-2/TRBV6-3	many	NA	CASSLTPLAYEQYF	TGTGCCAGCAGCCTTACTCCATTGGCCTACGAGCAGTACTTC
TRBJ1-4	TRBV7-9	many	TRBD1	CASSFLSDRGSEKLFF	TGTGCCAGCAGCTTCCTCTCTGACAGGGGAAGCGAAAAACTGTTTTTT
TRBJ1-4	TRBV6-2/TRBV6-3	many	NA	CASSYNPGGANEKLFF	TGTGCCAGCAGTTACAACCCGGGGGGAGCTAATGAAAAACTGTTTTTT